Each of the 5 T cell receptor beta chains below was sequenced from the same sample in a study of cytomegalovirus exposure and HLA in healthy donors. Sequencing was performed with immunoSEQ multiplex PCR; in TCRdb, only in-frame clones are kept and a portion is missing. The table records more than 200,000 clones, around 91% of them present only once. Sequencing was done on a sample of PBMCs. Source of these receptors: a woman in her 30s in good health and CMV-seronegative.

This chain uses TRBV10-3 with TRBJ2-7; unclear D gene. Trimming shortened V by 4 bases and J by 4 bases, and 11 bases separated the two germline ends. The V gene's germline CDR1 is ENHRY and CDR2 SYGVKD. This CDR3 comprises 13 residues. The CDR3 DNA follows: TGTGCCATCAGTGCCTACGTGGGGTACGAGCAGTACTTC. Translated, it gives CAISAYVGYEQYF.

The chain combines TRBV7-6 with TRBJ2-7, with D hard to call. CDR1 is SGHVS, CDR2 FNYEAQ, per germline. The CDR3 extends over 11 amino acids. The germline V and J ends were trimmed by 4 bases and 5 bases, with 6 bases remaining between them. The CDR3: CASSSSDEQYF. The CDR3 DNA sequence: TGTGCCAGCAGCTCCAGCGACGAGCAGTACTTC.

The chain recombines TRBV5-6 with TRBJ2-7, with 7 bases fitting TRBD2. CDR1 SGHDT and CDR2 YYEEEE come from the germline V gene. The CDR3 is 15 residues long. Germline trimming cut 3 bases from V and 0 bases from J; bases unmatched to any gene: 6. This chain's CDR3 is CASSSPGGGSYEQYF. CDR3 nucleotide sequence: TGTGCCAGCAGCTCTCCGGGAGGCGGCTCCTACGAGCAGTACTTC.

The chain links TRBV30 to TRBJ2-7; 10 bases agree with TRBD1. CDR1 and CDR2 from the germline V gene are GTSNPN and SVGIG (reference sequence). V shed 4 bases, J shed 5 bases, and the junction held 11 bases outside the gene matches. This CDR3 comprises 15 residues. CDR3 sequence: CAWTPGQGTFDEQYF. CDR3 nucleotides: TGTGCCTGGACCCCGGGACAGGGGACATTCGACGAGCAGTACTTC.

V usage is TRBV18 and J usage is TRBJ2-7, with TRBD2 matching over 8 bases. V dropped 5 bases and J dropped 5; count of bases not matched to a gene: 5. The CDR3 has 13 amino acids. CDR1 is KGHSH and CDR2 is LQKENI in the germline V gene. DNA for the CDR3: TGTGCCAGCTCAACCGGGACTAGTGACGAGCAGTACTTC. Its protein product is CASSTGTSDEQYF. The whole variable domain, filled in from reference TRBV18 and TRBJ2-7, reads NAGVMQNPRHLVRRRGQEARLRCSPMKGHSHVYWYRQLPEEGLKFMVYLQKENIIDESGMPKERFSAEFPKEGPSILRIQQVVRGDSAAYFCASSTGTSDEQYFGPGTRLTVT.